The clone carrying this TCR beta chain was seen only once. Its cognate antigen is unknown. Treatment of the sample: roughly 18 received Ad26.COV2.S at low or high dose, single or two shots; about 5 received placebo; per-sample allocation not given. Samples came from day 63 after the first vaccine or placebo injection. The data were taken from a study of Ad26.COV2.S vaccination and SARS-CoV-2 variants. CDR3 size: 14 residues. Between the trimmed V and J ends, which lost 1 base and 6 bases, there was a span of 10 bases. Germline lookup yields CDR1 SGHTA and CDR2 FQGNSA. Sequencing used immunoSEQ multiplex PCR; TCRdb keeps in-frame clones, though not all of them. Counted here are about 320,000 clones, 85% to 90% occurring once; the ten biggest clones make up roughly 1.9%. Study findings and constraints: Assessments of TCR breadth and depth may have underestimated the total T cell responses.

The chain is built from TRBV7-2 and TRBJ1-5; maybe TRBD1 (5 bases). The sequencing used peripheral blood, collected in a trial of Ad26.COV2.S vaccine versus placebo. The sequence derives from a person aged 18-65 years who received the Ad26.COV2.S COVID-19 vaccine or a placebo. The CDR3 region is CASSLGGRSQPQHF. The DNA for the CDR3 is TGTGCCAGCAGCTTAGGGGGGAGAAGTCAGCCCCAGCATTTT.